This TCR beta chain was captured in a study of CD8 T cells in Susac syndrome. With random hexamers, roughly 0.45 to 1 ug RNA was reverse transcribed. Multiplex PCR with immunoSEQ amplified the TCR beta CDR3 across 54 Vbeta and 13 Jbeta. TCRdb re-called the immunoSEQ multiplex PCR reads with MiXCR, one entry per CDR3 protein. The repertoire includes 150,000 to 200,000 distinct CDR3 sequences, approximately 95% of them detected once, and approximately 0.098% sits in the top ten. Trimming cost V 0 bases and J 7 bases, with 7 bases left between them. Germline V lookup: CDR1 SGHRS, CDR2 YFSETQ. The CDR3 loop spans 13 amino acids. The authors carried out high-throughput sequencing of TCR beta. They applied it to CD8+ and CD4+ T cells obtained from blood. Controls were drawn from healthy donors and were matched for age and sex. Bulk CD8+ and CD4+ cells came from magnetic negative isolation; CD8+ TEMRA by FACS.

Sequenced: CD4+ T cells from PBMCs. The chain links TRBV5-1 to TRBJ2-2; D gene unclear. This TCR was sampled from a human donor in good health. The CDR3 sequence: CASSLGSYGELFF. CDR3 nucleotides: TGCGCCAGCAGCTTGGGCTCCTACGGGGAGCTGTTTTTT.